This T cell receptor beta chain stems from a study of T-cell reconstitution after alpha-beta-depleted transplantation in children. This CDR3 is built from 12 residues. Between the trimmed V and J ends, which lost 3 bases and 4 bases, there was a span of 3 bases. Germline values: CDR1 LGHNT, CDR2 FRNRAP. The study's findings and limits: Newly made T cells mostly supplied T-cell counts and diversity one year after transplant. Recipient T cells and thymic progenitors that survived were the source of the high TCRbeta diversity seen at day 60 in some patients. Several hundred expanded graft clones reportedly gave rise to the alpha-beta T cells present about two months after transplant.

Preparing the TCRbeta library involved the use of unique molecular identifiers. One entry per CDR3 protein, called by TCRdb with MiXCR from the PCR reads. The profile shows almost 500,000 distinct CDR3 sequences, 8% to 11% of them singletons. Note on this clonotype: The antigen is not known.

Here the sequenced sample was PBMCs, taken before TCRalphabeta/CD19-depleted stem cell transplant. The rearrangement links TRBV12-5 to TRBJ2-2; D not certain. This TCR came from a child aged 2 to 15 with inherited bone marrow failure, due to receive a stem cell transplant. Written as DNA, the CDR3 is TGTGCTAGTGGTTTCTCCACCGGGGAGCTGTTTTTT. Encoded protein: CASGFSTGELFF.